The 18 T cell receptor beta chains below were found in one sample sequenced in a study of cytomegalovirus exposure and HLA in healthy donors. Profiling relied on immunoSEQ multiplex PCR, and the TCRdb table lists in-frame clones only, not all of them. The table shows about 140,000 clones, with roughly nine tenths occurring only once. Sequenced: PBMCs. All receptors derive from a man aged 18-30 years in good health and CMV-seronegative.

The chain recombines TRBV7-9 with TRBJ2-7, with a tentative D call TRBD2 (6 bases). Trimming stripped 6 bases from V and 3 bases from J, with 12 bases between. The germline V gene has CDR1 SEHNR and CDR2 FQNEAQ (reference sequence). This CDR3 comprises 13 residues. In DNA form, the CDR3 reads TGTGCCAGCAGGGCCTTAGCGGACTACGAGCAGTACGTC. This gives the protein CASRALADYEQYV.

The chain carries TRBV10-3 and TRBJ2-7; TRBD2 matches 9 bases. V trimming: 0 bases; J trimming: 1 base; junction bases outside the gene matches: 7. CDR3 length equals 17 residues. From germline, CDR1 is ENHRY and CDR2 SYGVKD. The CDR3: CAISESPAGGRSYEQYV. DNA of the CDR3: TGTGCCATCAGTGAGTCCCCGGCGGGAGGGCGTTCCTACGAGCAGTACGTC.

This chain links TRBV9 with TRBJ2-1; no clear D. The CDR3 consists of 12 residues. CDR1 and CDR2 from the germline V gene are SGDLS and YYNGEE. V was shortened by 4 bases and J by 10 bases, with 12 bases between the two germline ends. The CDR3 is CASSLFGREQFF. The CDR3 nucleotides are TGTGCCAGCAGCCTCTTTGGCCGCGAGCAGTTCTTC.

J is TRBJ1-3 and V is TRBV13; unclear D gene. Germline lookup yields CDR1 PRHDT and CDR2 FYEKMQ (reference sequence). The V end lost 3 bases, the J end lost 3 bases, and 9 bases lay between the germline ends. The CDR3 length is 14 residues. The CDR3 here is CASSFPEGGNTIYF. For the CDR3, the DNA is TGTGCCAGCAGCTTCCCGGAGGGTGGAAACACCATATATTTT. The variable domain in full, with the rest retrieved from reference TRBV13 and TRBJ1-3, is AAGVIQSPRHLIKEKRETATLKCYPIPRHDTVYWYQQGPGQDPQFLISFYEKMQSDKGSIPDRFSAQQFSDYHSELNMSSLELGDSALYFCASSFPEGGNTIYFGEGSWLTVV.

This chain links TRBV1 with TRBJ2-5; TRBD2 reflects the table's D call only, with no check against the DNA. TRBV1 is designated a pseudogene. This CDR3 has 13 amino acids. Here the CDR3 DNA reads TGCACCAGCCGACTAGCGCTCCAAGAGACCCAGTACTTC. This translates into CTSRLALQETQYF.

This rearrangement joins TRBV7-2 to TRBJ1-3, with D perhaps TRBD1 (5 bases). This CDR3 comprises 14 residues. Deletions cut 7 bases from V and 1 base from J, with 11 bases between. The germline V gene encodes CDR1 SGHTA and CDR2 FQGNSA. The CDR3 DNA reads TGTGCCAGCACTAACCCAGGGTCTGGAAACACCATATATTTT. Protein product: CASTNPGSGNTIYF. Drawing the rest from reference TRBV7-2 and TRBJ1-3, the complete variable domain is GAGVSQSPSNKVTEKGKDVELRCDPISGHTALYWYRQSLGQGLEFLIYFQGNSAPDKSGLPSDRFSAERTGGSVSTLTIQRTQQEDSAVYLCASTNPGSGNTIYFGEGSWLTVV.

J is TRBJ2-2 and V is TRBV7-9; 8 bases match TRBD1. CDR1 and CDR2 from the germline V gene are SEHNR and FQNEAQ (reference sequence). This CDR3 is built from 16 residues. Unmatched junction bases numbered 17, after V lost 8 bases and J lost 9 bases. CDR3 DNA: TGTGCCAGCCGCGGCGCAGGGGGCGCGGAAGTAAGGGAGCTGTTTTTT. This gives the protein CASRGAGGAEVRELFF.

The chain has TRBV18 and TRBJ2-7; a weak D match, TRBD1 (6 bases). Trimming took 1 base from V and 2 from J, leaving 6 bases between them. The germline CDR1 and CDR2 sequences are KGHSH and LQKENI. The CDR3 is made up of 13 amino acids. CDR3: CASSPRDTYEQYV. CDR3 sequence (DNA): TGTGCCAGCTCACCACGGGACACCTACGAGCAGTACGTC.

CDR3 DNA sequence: TGTGCCAGCAGCCCCCATTCCGGGATGCTGAGCTCTGGAAACACCATATATTTT. Protein product: CASSPHSGMLSSGNTIYF. This chain uses TRBV9 with TRBJ1-3; D call uncertain. V lost 4 bases and J lost 0, with 20 bases in between. The germline V gene has CDR1 SGDLS and CDR2 YYNGEE. The CDR3 is 18 amino acids.

J is TRBJ2-5 and V is TRBV9; 9 positions agree with TRBD2. Germline CDR1 reads SGDLS; CDR2 reads YYNGEE. J gave up 5 bases and V 3 bases, and 5 bases lay outside the gene matches. CDR3 length equals 14 residues. The CDR3 sequence: CASSERGGAETQYF. CDR3 DNA sequence: TGTGCCAGCAGCGAACGCGGGGGGGCGGAGACCCAGTACTTC.

The J gene is TRBJ1-5, the V gene TRBV18; a possible D gene is TRBD1 (5 bases). From germline, CDR1 is KGHSH and CDR2 LQKENI. V gave up 4 bases and J gave up 7 bases, with 14 bases separating them. There are 14 residues in the CDR3. The CDR3 spells CASSLTIQGQPQHF. The DNA of the CDR3 is TGTGCCAGCTCACTCACCATTCAGGGCCAGCCCCAGCATTTT.

This rearrangement joins TRBV5-1 to TRBJ1-1; 8 bases fit TRBD1. V lost 0 bases, J lost 3 bases, and 16 bases stayed unmatched. Germline V gene sequence: CDR1 SGHRS, CDR2 YFSETQ. This CDR3 has 19 residues. CDR3 DNA: TGCGCCAGCAGCTTGGAGCCTCAAGCCAGGGGGCGTGGGGACACTGAAGCTTTCTTT. It yields the protein CASSLEPQARGRGDTEAFF.

The J gene is TRBJ1-5, the V gene TRBV9, with D perhaps matching TRBD1 (6 bases). CDR3 length equals 14 residues. V shed 3 bases and J shed 4 bases, with 11 bases lying between them. Per the germline V gene, CDR1 is SGDLS and CDR2 is YYNGEE. As DNA, the CDR3 is TGTGCCAGCAGCGGAGGGGGGGCTAATCAGCCCCAGCATTTT. Translated: CASSGGGANQPQHF.

This clone has just one count. The CDR3 reads CASSKGLASTDTQYF. CDR3 in DNA: TGTGCCAGCAGTAAGGGACTAGCGTCAACAGATACGCAGTATTTT. The chain carries TRBV6-4 and TRBJ2-3; TRBD2 aligns across 10 bases. After removal of 5 bases from V and 3 bases from J, the junction contained 5 bases not matched to a gene. Looked up from germline, CDR1 is MRHNA and CDR2 is SNTAGT. The CDR3 loop spans 15 amino acids.

The chain employs TRBV9 and TRBJ2-1, with D maybe TRBD1 (6 bases). The CDR3 loop spans 16 amino acids. Trimming removed 4 bases from V and 5 bases from J, with 19 bases in between. Germline loops: CDR1 SGDLS, CDR2 YYNGEE. The DNA for the CDR3 is TGTGCCAGCAGCCCCGGTGGGGGCTTGGCCCACAATGAGCAGTTCTTC. This encodes CASSPGGGLAHNEQFF.

The rearrangement uses TRBV6-5 and TRBJ2-7; 8 bases agree with TRBD1. Per the germline V gene, CDR1 is MNHEY and CDR2 is SVGAGI. V lost 5 bases and J lost 6; bases outside the gene matches: 12. The CDR3 is 15 amino acids. CDR3 sequence reads: CASSPQDRVTPEQYF. As DNA, the CDR3 is TGTGCCAGCAGTCCGCAGGACAGGGTGACCCCCGAGCAGTACTTC.

The V call is TRBV5-1, the J call TRBJ2-5; D not resolved. Deletions cut 2 bases from V and 2 bases from J, with 10 bases between. The CDR3 has 14 residues. CDR1 is SGHRS, CDR2 YFSETQ, per germline. The DNA of the CDR3 is TGCGCCAGCAGCTTAAACAGAGATCAAGAGACCCAGTACTTC. Translating it yields CASSLNRDQETQYF. Looking up the rest from reference TRBV5-1 and TRBJ2-5 gives the full variable domain: KAGVTQTPRYLIKTRGQQVTLSCSPISGHRSVSWYQQTPGQGLQFLFEYFSETQRNKGNFPGRFSGRQFSNSRSEMNVSTLELGDSALYLCASSLNRDQETQYFGPGTRLLVL.

The CDR3 DNA reads as TGTGCCAGCAGCAACGGACAGGTAATGACTGAAGCTTTCTTT. This sequence encodes CASSNGQVMTEAFF. The genes are TRBV21-1 and TRBJ1-1; the table's D call TRBD1 went unverified against the DNA. TRBV21-1 is a pseudogene. The CDR3 contains 14 residues.